This T cell receptor beta chain was documented in a study of yellow fever vaccine responses in identical twins. With 7 bases removed from V and 2 bases from J, the gap between germline ends came to 11 bases. Germline values: CDR1 SNHLY, CDR2 FYNNEI. The CDR3 has 13 amino acids. Whole-study findings and limits: Twins reportedly had a vaccine T cell response that seemed partly convergent, partly personalized.

This clonotype appeared a few times. The antigen remains undetermined. Via MiXCR, TCRdb re-called the RT-PCR reads, giving one row per CDR3 protein. The sample consists of several thousand distinct CDR3 sequences, 60% to 85% of them appearing once. V is TRBV2 and J is TRBJ2-5, with D perhaps matching TRBD1 (5 bases). The starting material was T cells from blood (PBMCs), unsorted or a sorted subset (not recorded which), obtained before or after yellow fever vaccination (not recorded which). The source of this sequence is a woman in her late teens or twenties who received the yellow fever vaccine. CDR3 bases: TGTGCCAGCACTCCCGACAGTCAAGAGACCCAGTACTTC. It is translated as CASTPDSQETQYF. Together with reference TRBV2 and TRBJ2-5, the CDR3 gives the full variable domain: EPEVTQTPSHQVTQMGQEVILRCVPISNHLYFYWYRQILGQKVEFLVSFYNNEISEKSEIFDDQFSVERPDGSNFTLKIRSTKLEDSAMYFCASTPDSQETQYFGPGTRLLVL.